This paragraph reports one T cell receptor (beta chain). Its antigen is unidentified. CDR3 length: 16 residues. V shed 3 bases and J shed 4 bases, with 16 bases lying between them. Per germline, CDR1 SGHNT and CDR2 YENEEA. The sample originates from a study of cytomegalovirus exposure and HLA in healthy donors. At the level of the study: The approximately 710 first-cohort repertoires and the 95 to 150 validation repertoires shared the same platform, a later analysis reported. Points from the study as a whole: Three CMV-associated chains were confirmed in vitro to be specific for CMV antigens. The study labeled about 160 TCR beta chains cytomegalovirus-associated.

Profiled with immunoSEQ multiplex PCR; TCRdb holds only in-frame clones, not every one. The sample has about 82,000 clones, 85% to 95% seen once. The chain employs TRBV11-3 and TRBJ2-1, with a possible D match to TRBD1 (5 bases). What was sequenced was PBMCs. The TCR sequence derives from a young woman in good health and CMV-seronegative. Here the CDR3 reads CASSFPGPEPYNEQFF. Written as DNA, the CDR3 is TGTGCCAGCAGCTTTCCAGGGCCTGAACCTTACAATGAGCAGTTCTTC.